This T cell receptor (beta chain) comes out of a study of T-cell memory formation after mild COVID-19. The study's findings and limits: CD4+ clones that contracted lay mainly in CM and EM; CD8+ ones lay in EMRA. There was a balanced CD4/CD8 profile in clones contracting day 15 to 85, and later expanders leaned CD4+.

TCRdb reprocessed the 5' RACE reads with MiXCR, giving one entry per CDR3 protein. The table lists around 450,000 distinct CDR3 sequences, roughly 20% of them singletons. Germline V lookup: CDR1 SNHLY, CDR2 FYNNEI. The V gene end was trimmed by 2 bases and the J gene end by 2 bases; junction bases not matched to a gene: 2. The CDR3 extends over 14 amino acids. Comment on this clonotype: Its antigen remains unknown.

The V gene is TRBV2, the J gene TRBJ1-1, with TRBD1 matching over 7 bases. Sequencing was carried out using PBMCs or a T cell subset sorted from them (not recorded which). The TCR originated in an adult woman who had mild COVID-19 (a few samples of this study predate the infection). Cell type and time point are not known. CDR3 residues: CASSELGGNTEAFF. CDR3 DNA: TGTGCCAGCAGTGAATTAGGGGGCAACACTGAAGCTTTCTTT.